This note documents a single TCR beta chain sequence. Lamina propria lymphocytes from surgical specimens were isolated on a density gradient before sorting. Some clones are missing from TCRdb's copy, which holds only in-frame ones; the method was immunoSEQ multiplex PCR. The table shows 2,000 to 2,500 clones, with roughly 74% occurring only once. These data are taken from a study of T cell repertoires in ileal Crohn's disease. CDR3 length: 20 residues. V was pared by 4 bases and J by 2 bases, with 18 bases of the junction left unmatched. CDR1 MGHRA and CDR2 YSYEKL come from the germline V gene. Material: CD8+ T cells from ileum. The sequence was collected from an adult with Crohn's disease. Some clones in this sample may be carry-over from other donors' samples. J is TRBJ2-1 and V is TRBV4-1, with 9 positions matching TRBD2. CDR3: CASSPRGIAGVQGPYNEQFF. The CDR3 DNA follows: TGCGCCAGCAGCCCTAGAGGGATAGCGGGAGTACAAGGGCCCTACAATGAGCAGTTCTTC.